The TCR beta chain under discussion was sequenced for a study of shared clonotypes between healthy human individuals (dated by TCRdb to about 2020). A note on the overall study: The cohort comprised a couple of women and a few men aged 18 to 49 years. Blood TCR repertoires of four to six healthy adults were deeply sequenced to estimate repertoire size and the extent of clonotype sharing between individuals. Per donor, three plates each were used for CD4 naive and CD4 memory, two for CD8 naive, and one for CD8 memory. Per donor, leukapheresis produced somewhere between about 0.94 and 9.5 billion PBMCs. Different laboratories and diverse techniques were used to prepare libraries and sequence TCR repertoires, to increase sequencing depth and limit assay-specific biases.

For the CD8 naive samples, CD45RO-negative cells were positively selected for CCR7, yielding a CD45RA+CCR7+ population from which TemRA cells were excluded. Donors were healthy HIV-negative adults with no recently reported acute infections or vaccinations. All donors were Caucasian adults living in Nashville, Tennessee, USA. Blood was obtained by leukapheresis, after which PBMCs were separated by Ficoll-Histopaque density gradient centrifugation and cryopreserved in liquid nitrogen vapor phase. Analytical flow cytometry was used to check the purity and quantity of each magnetically sorted T cell population. Each sorted fraction had its genomic DNA isolated and then quantified by UV absorbance on a Nanodrop 2000c. Using the deep immunoSEQ assay, multiplex PCR amplified TCR CDR3 regions from genomic DNA. For each cell subset, the extracted genomic DNA was distributed evenly across all wells of several immunoSEQ 96-well plates, and each plate served as one replicate. For sorted subsets, about 210 ng of genomic DNA, equivalent to roughly 30,000 T cell genomes, went into each replicate PCR. Purified libraries were measured with a Qubit 3.0 fluorometer, size-checked on a Bioanalyzer 2100, and measured again with the KAPA Library Quantification kit. Each immunoSEQ 96-well plate was sequenced on its own single-read 150-cycle Illumina NextSeq 550 flow cell. The original pipeline was this. The immunoSEQ output contained only junctional sequences without quality scores, so filtering could not match that applied to full-length reads. Sequences were annotated with PyIR, a Python wrapper for IgBLAST v1.9, and V/J genes and CDR3 were assigned using IMGT germline references. Any read was removed if the V/J assignment was weak (E-value above 1e-6), the CDR3 was missing, or the read contained stop codons, out-of-frame junctions, or ambiguous translated residues. V3J clonotypes were defined as sequences sharing the same inferred V gene, J gene, and CDR3 amino acid sequence. Percentage overlap between repertoires was computed as shared unique clonotypes divided by the size of the smaller repertoire. RTK rarefaction, the Chao1 estimator, and Recon v2.1 estimates of unobserved clonotypes were used to assess repertoire richness. For all TCRbeta clonotypes obtained by the gDNA method from a few donors, generation probabilities were computed with OLGA. The immuneACCESS repertoire file appears here via TCRdb, limited to in-frame rearrangements. These files lack a portion of the clones; in checked studies, under half of the deficit traces to unresolved V genes, and the cause of the others is not known. V and J calls and clone size are copied from that table; D and trimming were computed from the DNA. A total of millions of clones appear in this sample, about 95% of them only once. The ten largest make up 0.9% to 1.4% of the sample.

Concerning this clone: Its antigen remains undetermined. Base qualities were left out, and no much larger clone turns up one base away.

Study-level results and caveats: Compared with non-shared clonotypes, the clonotypes found in all four sorted-subset donors had higher generation probabilities. Even with the large sequencing depth, rarefaction of the sorted-subset datasets indicated that sequencing was incomplete. Sampling was limited to blood, and TCR repertoires in tissue likely differ from TCR repertoires in blood. Across a few donors, about 5.2% of naive CD4, roughly 3.8% of naive CD8, under 2.5% of memory CD4, and approximately 0.4% of memory CD8 clonotypes were shared. Pairwise subsampling indicated that sequencing depth was expected to affect the degree of clonotype sharing among donors. Naive subsets generally had larger estimated clonotype richness than memory subsets did. The small number of donors limited the genetic and exposure-history diversity represented.

The TCR sequence derives from a man younger than 35 in good health. What was sequenced was naive CD8+ T cells sorted from blood. In the paper's terms, the cell subset or site label means: CD45RA+CCR7+.

The sequenced DNA is TGTGCCAGCAGGAACCGCGGGACGGTGAACACTGAAGCTTTCTTT. It translates to CASRNRGTVNTEAFF. Recombination joined TRBV6-5 with TRBJ1-1, with a tentative D gene TRBD1 over 5 matching bases. Sequences MNHEY (CDR1) and SVGAGI (CDR2) are obtained from the germline V gene. V is shortened by 6 bases, J by 0 bases, and the region joining them spans 14 bases. The CDR3, cysteine through phenylalanine, is 15 amino acids long. The DNA shown is the 45-base CDR3, in frame from base 1.